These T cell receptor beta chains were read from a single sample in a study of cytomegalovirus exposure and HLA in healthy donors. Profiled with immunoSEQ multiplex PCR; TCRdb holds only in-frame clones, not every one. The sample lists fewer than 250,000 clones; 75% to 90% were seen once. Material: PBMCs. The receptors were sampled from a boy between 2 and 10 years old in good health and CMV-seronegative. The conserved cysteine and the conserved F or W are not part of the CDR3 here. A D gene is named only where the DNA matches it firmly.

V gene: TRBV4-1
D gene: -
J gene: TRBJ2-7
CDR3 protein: ASSQGRISYEQY

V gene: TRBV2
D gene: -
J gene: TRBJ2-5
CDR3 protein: ASSEIIREQY

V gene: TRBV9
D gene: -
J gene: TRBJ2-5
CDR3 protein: ASSVAGQETQY

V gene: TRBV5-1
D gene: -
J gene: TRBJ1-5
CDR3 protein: ASSLSPAGGNQPQH

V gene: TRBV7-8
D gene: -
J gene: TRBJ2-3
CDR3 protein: ASSLGFGQTQRDTQY

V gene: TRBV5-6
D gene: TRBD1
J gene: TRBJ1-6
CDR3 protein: ASSLVGRGDSPLH

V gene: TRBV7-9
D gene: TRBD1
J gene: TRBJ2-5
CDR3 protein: ASSLGTGVNQETQY

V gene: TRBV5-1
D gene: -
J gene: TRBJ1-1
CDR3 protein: ASRISGQNTEAF

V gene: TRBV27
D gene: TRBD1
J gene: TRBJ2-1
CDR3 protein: ASSPRDRVENEQF

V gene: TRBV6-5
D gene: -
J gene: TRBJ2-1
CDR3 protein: ASSYYGGHNEQF

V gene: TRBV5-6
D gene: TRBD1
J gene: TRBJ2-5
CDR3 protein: ASSLFTGDVETQY

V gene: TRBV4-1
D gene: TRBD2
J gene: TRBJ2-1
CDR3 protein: ASSQPLAANEQF

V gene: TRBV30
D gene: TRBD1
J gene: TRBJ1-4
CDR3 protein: AWSVSGGFEKLF

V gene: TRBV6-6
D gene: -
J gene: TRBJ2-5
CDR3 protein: ASRSPYQETQY

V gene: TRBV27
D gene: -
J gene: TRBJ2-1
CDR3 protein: ASSFAGNEQF

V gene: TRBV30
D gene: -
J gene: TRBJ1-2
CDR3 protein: AWSVPGPQTS

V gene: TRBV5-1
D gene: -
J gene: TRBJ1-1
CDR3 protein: ASSEVGGENTEAF

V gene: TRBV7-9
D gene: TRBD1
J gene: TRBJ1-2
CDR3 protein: ASSFSPGQANYGYT

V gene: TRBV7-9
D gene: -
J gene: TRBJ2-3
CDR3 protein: ASSLVATSTDTQY

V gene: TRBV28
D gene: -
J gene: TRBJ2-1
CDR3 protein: ASSIDVDRIKNEQF

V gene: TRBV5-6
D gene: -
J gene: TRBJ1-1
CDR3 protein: ASSFTPETTYGEAF

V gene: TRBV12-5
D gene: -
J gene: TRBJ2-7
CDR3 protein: ASGLSSYEQY

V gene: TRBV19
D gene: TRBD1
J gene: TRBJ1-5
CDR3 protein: ASSIVRGQRVSNQPQH

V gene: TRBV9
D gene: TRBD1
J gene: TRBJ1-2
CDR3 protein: ASSVGDRESNGYT

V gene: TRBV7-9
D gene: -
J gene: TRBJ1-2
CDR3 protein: ASSFPGNYGYT

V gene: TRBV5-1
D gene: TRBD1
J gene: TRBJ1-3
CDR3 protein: ASSRGGEGNTIY

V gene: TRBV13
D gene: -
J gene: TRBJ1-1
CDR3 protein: ASSLRGGANTEAF

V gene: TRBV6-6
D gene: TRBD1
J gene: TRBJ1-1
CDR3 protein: ASSYSDRGPPEAF

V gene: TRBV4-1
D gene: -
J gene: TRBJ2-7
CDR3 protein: ASSQGGLGEQY

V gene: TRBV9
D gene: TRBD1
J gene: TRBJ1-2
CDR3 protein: ASSVGQGAGYT

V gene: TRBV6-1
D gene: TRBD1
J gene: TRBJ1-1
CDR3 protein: ASKGQGAATEAF

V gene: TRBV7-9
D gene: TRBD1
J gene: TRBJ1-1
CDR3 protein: ASSLGGWDRGVEAF

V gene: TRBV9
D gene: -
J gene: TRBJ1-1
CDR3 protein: ASSQDGVPNTEAF

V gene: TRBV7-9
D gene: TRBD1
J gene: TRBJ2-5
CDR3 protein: SSSATTGGETQY

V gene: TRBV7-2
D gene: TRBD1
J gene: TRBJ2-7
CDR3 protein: ASSWGTGAAYEQY

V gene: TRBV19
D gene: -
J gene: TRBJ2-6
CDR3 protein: ASTLATGANVLT

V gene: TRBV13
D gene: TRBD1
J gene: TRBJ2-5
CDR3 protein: ASSEDRFQETQY

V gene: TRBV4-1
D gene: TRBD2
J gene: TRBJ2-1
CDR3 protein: ASSWTSAEQF

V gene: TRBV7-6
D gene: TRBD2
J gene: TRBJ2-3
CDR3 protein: ASSLVGGGAADTQY

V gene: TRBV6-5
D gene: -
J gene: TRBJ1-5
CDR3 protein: ASSQRSHQPQH

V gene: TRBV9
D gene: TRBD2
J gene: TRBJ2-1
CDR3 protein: ASSSGGAVNEQF

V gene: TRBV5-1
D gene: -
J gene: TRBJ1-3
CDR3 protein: ASSLEGGTRSGNTIY

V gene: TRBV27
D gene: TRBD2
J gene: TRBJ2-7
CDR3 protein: ASSSGLGYFEQY

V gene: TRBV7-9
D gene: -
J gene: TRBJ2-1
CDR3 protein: ASSLSGPSYNEQF

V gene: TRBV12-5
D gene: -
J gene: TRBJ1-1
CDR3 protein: ASGRKEGTEAF

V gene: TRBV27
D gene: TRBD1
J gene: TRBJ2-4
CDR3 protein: ASSLGQGVAKNIQY

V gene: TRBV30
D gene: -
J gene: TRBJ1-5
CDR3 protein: AWSVPGEKSNQPQH

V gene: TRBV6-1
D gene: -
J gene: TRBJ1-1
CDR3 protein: ASSLRRNTEAF

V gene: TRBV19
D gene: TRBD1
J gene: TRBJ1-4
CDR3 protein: ASSTTGSLDEKLF

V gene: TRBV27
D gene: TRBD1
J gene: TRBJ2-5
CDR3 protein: ASSSGQAGETQY

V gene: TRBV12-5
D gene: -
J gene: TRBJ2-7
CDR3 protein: ASGLQGSYEQY

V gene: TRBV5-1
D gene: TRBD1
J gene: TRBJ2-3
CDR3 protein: ASSLGGQGPDTQY

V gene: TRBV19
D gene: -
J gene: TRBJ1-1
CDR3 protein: ASSITGEAF

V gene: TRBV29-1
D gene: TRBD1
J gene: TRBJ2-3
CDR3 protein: SVTGDPTDTQY

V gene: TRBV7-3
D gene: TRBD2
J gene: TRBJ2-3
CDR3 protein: ASSSGGGSSDTQY

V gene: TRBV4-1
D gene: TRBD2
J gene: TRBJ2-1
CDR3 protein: ASSHRSSGSVYNEQF

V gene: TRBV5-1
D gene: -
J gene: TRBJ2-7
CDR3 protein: ASSMGGQANEQY

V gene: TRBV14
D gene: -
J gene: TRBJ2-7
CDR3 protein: ASSQGGRWYEQY

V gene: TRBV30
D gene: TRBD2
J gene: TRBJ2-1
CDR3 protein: AWSPGLAGDGQF